Presented here are 10 T cell receptor beta chains from one specimen sequenced in a study of long-term antiretroviral therapy in people with HIV. With survey level as its setting, the immunoSEQ assay was v3.0. Generated by immunoSEQ multiplex PCR, the TCRdb table keeps only in-frame clones and is missing some. There are approximately 17,000 clones in the sample; more than 80% occur only once, and roughly 18% lies in the top ten. Sequenced material: unsorted PBMCs, taken 0.6 years after starting antiretroviral therapy. Receptor source: a woman aged 18-29 years with HIV.

This clone is deemed medium-sized. The V gene is TRBV7-8, the J gene TRBJ2-1, with a weak D call TRBD1 (7 bases). With 2 bases removed from V and 9 bases from J, the gap between germline ends came to 17 bases. The CDR3 totals 15 residues. Germline CDR1 is SGHVS and CDR2 is FQNEAQ. In DNA form, the CDR3 reads TGTGCCAGCAGCTTAAGAGGGGGCCTGGGGGGTGAGCAGTTCTTC. This encodes CASSLRGGLGGEQFF.

This clone has just a few counts. The rearrangement links TRBV19 to TRBJ1-3; no clear D gene. CDR1 and CDR2 from the germline V gene are LNHDA and SQIVND (reference sequence). CDR3 length equals 15 residues. Trimming took off 5 bases at V and 1 base at J, with 12 bases between the two ends. The CDR3 nucleotides are TGTGCCAGTAGTTTTGGGGAGTCGTCTGGAAACACCATATATTTT. It specifies CASSFGESSGNTIYF.

The chain joins TRBV19 to TRBJ1-2, with D perhaps matching TRBD1 (5 bases). Trimming took off 3 bases at V and 4 bases at J, with 12 bases between the two ends. The CDR3 covers 14 residues. Germline V gene sequence: CDR1 LNHDA, CDR2 SQIVND (reference sequence). CDR3 coding DNA: TGTGCCAGTAGTATGGTAGCAGGGAGCTATGGCTACACCTTC. It translates to CASSMVAGSYGYTF.

The rearrangement uses TRBV7-9 and TRBJ1-1; D uncertain. The CDR3 totals 12 residues. The V end lost 7 bases, the J end lost 1 base, and 7 bases lay between the germline ends. The germline V gene encodes CDR1 SEHNR and CDR2 FQNEAQ (reference sequence). The CDR3 coding sequence is TGTGCCAGCACCTCGACGAACACTGAAGCTTTCTTT. It yields the protein CASTSTNTEAFF.

The rearrangement links TRBV2 to TRBJ2-2; 15 bases are a match to TRBD2. Germline-derived CDR1 and CDR2 are SNHLY and FYNNEI. This CDR3 comprises 16 residues. V was clipped by 7 bases and J by 6 bases; unmatched bases: 6. CDR3 bases: TGTGCCAGCAATGGACTAGCGGGAGGGTCCGCCGGGGAGCTGTTTTTT. It yields the protein CASNGLAGGSAGELFF.

The V gene is TRBV11-2, the J gene TRBJ2-1, with D uncertain. Germline CDR1 SGHAT, CDR2 FQNNGV. V was pared by 8 bases and J by 9 bases, with 11 bases between. This CDR3 comprises 11 residues. The CDR3 spells CASSWGGEQFF. CDR3 sequence (DNA): TGTGCCAGCTCCTGGGGTGGTGAGCAGTTCTTC.

V is TRBV30 and J is TRBJ2-1; 11 bases fit TRBD1. The CDR3 is 14 residues long. CDR1 GTSNPN and CDR2 SVGIG come from the germline V gene (reference sequence). With 5 bases clipped from V and 8 bases from J, the junction kept 8 bases outside the gene matches. CDR3 in amino acids: CAWGQGAIPDEQFF. Here the CDR3 DNA reads TGTGCCTGGGGACAGGGGGCGATCCCGGATGAGCAGTTCTTC.

The chain joins TRBV7-2 to TRBJ1-2; D might be TRBD1 (5 bases). The V gene's germline CDR1 is SGHTA and CDR2 FQGNSA. V was trimmed by 3 bases and J by 8 bases, leaving 16 bases between them. CDR3 size: 14 residues. The CDR3 region is CASSFGGELRGYTF. The CDR3 DNA sequence: TGTGCCAGCAGCTTCGGGGGGGAATTGCGGGGCTACACCTTC. The complete variable domain, with remaining parts taken from reference TRBV7-2 and TRBJ1-2, reads GAGVSQSPSNKVTEKGKDVELRCDPISGHTALYWYRQSLGQGLEFLIYFQGNSAPDKSGLPSDRFSAERTGGSVSTLTIQRTQQEDSAVYLCASSFGGELRGYTFGSGTRLTVV.

The chain links TRBV11-1 to TRBJ2-1, with 9 bases matching TRBD2. CDR3 length: 17 amino acids. V shed 2 bases and J 8 bases; nucleotides not matched to a gene: 13. Germline V gene data show CDR1 as SGHAT and CDR2 as FQDESV (reference sequence). The CDR3 DNA reads as TGTGCCAGCAGCTTAAGTGTAGGCGGGAGGGCCTCGGATGAGCAGTTCTTC. This translates into CASSLSVGGRASDEQFF.

The chain recombines TRBV25-1 with TRBJ2-5; TRBD1 is a possible D gene (6 bases). V was trimmed by 9 bases and J by 0 bases, leaving 11 bases between them. The CDR3 has 13 amino acids. CDR1 and CDR2 (germline): MGHDK, SYGVNS. The DNA of the CDR3 is TGTGCCAGTAGAGGGACAAACCAAGAGACCCAGTACTTC. The encoded protein is CASRGTNQETQYF.